A single sample is the source of the 26 T cell receptor beta chains below, sequenced in a study of blood T cell repertoires in COVID-19. Profiling relied on immunoSEQ multiplex PCR, and the TCRdb table lists in-frame clones only, not all of them. The sample carries about 500,000 clones, roughly nine tenths recorded once. Material for sequencing was peripheral blood. Source of these receptors: a man younger than 30 with COVID-19, enrolled during active disease.

The CDR3 DNA follows: TGTGCCAGCAGTGAAGATCGGGGATCTGGAAACACCATATATTTT. Encoded protein: CASSEDRGSGNTIYF. J is TRBJ1-3 and V is TRBV2; no clear D gene. This CDR3 region has 15 residues. The ends were cut back, 1 base at V and 1 base at J, with 8 bases in the middle. Germline loops: CDR1 SNHLY, CDR2 FYNNEI.

This chain links TRBV15 with TRBJ1-4, with D perhaps matching TRBD1 (5 bases). The CDR3 totals 13 residues. Germline V gives CDR1 LNHNV, CDR2 YYDKDF (reference sequence). Trimming left V 8 bases short and J 8 bases short, with 15 bases between. CDR3 residues: CATSSGTREKLFF. The DNA of the CDR3 is TGTGCCACCTCGAGCGGGACGAGAGAAAAACTGTTTTTT. Looking up the rest from reference TRBV15 and TRBJ1-4 gives the full variable domain: DAMVIQNPRYQVTQFGKPVTLSCSQTLNHNVMYWYQQKSSQAPKLLFHYYDKDFNNEADTPDNFQSRRPNTSFCFLDIRSPGLGDTAMYLCATSSGTREKLFFGSGTQLSVL.

The rearrangement links TRBV27 to TRBJ2-3; the match to TRBD2 covers 7 bases. Per the germline V gene, CDR1 is MNHEY and CDR2 is SMNVEV (reference sequence). Trimming at V came to 4 bases and at J to 2 bases, leaving 3 bases not matched to a gene. CDR3 length equals 14 residues. This CDR3 reads CASSWEGDTDTQYF. In nucleotides, the CDR3 is TGTGCCAGCAGTTGGGAGGGAGACACAGATACGCAGTATTTT.

This clone was seen just once. The chain uses TRBV7-6 and TRBJ1-3; maybe TRBD1 (6 bases). V was cut by 5 bases and J by 0 bases, with 17 bases left in between. Germline V gene lookup returns CDR1 SGHVS and CDR2 FNYEAQ. The CDR3 is 17 amino acids. The CDR3 nucleotides read TGTGCCAGCAGCCCGACCGGACAGCTTCGCTCTGGAAACACCATATATTTT. This encodes CASSPTGQLRSGNTIYF.

The chain links TRBV18 to TRBJ2-7; 11 bases are a match to TRBD1. Per the germline V gene, CDR1 is KGHSH and CDR2 is LQKENI. There are 15 residues in the CDR3. V trimming: 3 bases; J trimming: 3 bases; junction bases outside the gene matches: 4. CDR3 nucleotide sequence: TGTGCCAGCTCACCTGCCGGGACAGGGGGCTACGAGCAGTACTTC. Its protein is CASSPAGTGGYEQYF.

V and J are TRBV29-1 and TRBJ1-4; D not certain. The V and J ends lost 4 bases and 0 bases respectively, with 6 bases between them. CDR1 SQVTM and CDR2 ANQGSEA come from the germline V gene. The length of the CDR3 is 13 residues. The CDR3: CSVGLTTNEKLFF. DNA for the CDR3: TGCAGCGTTGGACTAACAACTAATGAAAAACTGTTTTTT.

The chain couples TRBV5-1 to TRBJ2-1, with 9 bases lining up with TRBD2. This CDR3 has 16 residues. Per the germline V gene, CDR1 is SGHRS and CDR2 is YFSETQ. After removal of 2 bases from V and 1 base from J, the junction contained 4 bases not matched to a gene. For the CDR3, the DNA is TGCGCCAGCAGCTTTCTAGCGGGACCGTCCTACAATGAGCAGTTCTTC. This codes for CASSFLAGPSYNEQFF.

This sequence joins TRBV2 and TRBJ1-5, with D perhaps TRBD1 (5 bases). V was pared by 1 base and J by 6 bases, with 10 bases between. This CDR3 is built from 14 residues. Germline loops: CDR1 SNHLY, CDR2 FYNNEI. The CDR3 reads CASSEGRAVQPQHF. CDR3 DNA sequence: TGTGCCAGCAGTGAAGGCAGGGCCGTTCAGCCCCAGCATTTT.

The V and J genes are TRBV7-9 and TRBJ2-3; the match to TRBD2 covers 8 bases. V lost 8 bases and J lost 5; bases outside the gene matches: 9. CDR3 size: 14 residues. Germline CDR1 reads SEHNR; CDR2 reads FQNEAQ (reference sequence). The CDR3 region is CASWRAGVLDTQYF. CDR3 DNA: TGTGCCAGCTGGAGAGCGGGGGTTTTAGATACGCAGTATTTT.

This clone was found a few times. The V call is TRBV6-5, the J call TRBJ2-4; TRBD2 matches 8 bases. CDR1 is MNHEY, CDR2 SVGAGI, per germline. This CDR3 has 14 residues. Germline trimming cut 6 bases from V and 7 bases from J; bases unmatched to any gene: 8. CDR3 protein: CASSSLGTSNIQYF. Written as DNA, the CDR3 is TGTGCCAGCAGCTCACTCGGGACTAGTAACATTCAGTACTTC.

This clone was seen a single time. This chain joins TRBV6-4 and TRBJ1-5; 8 bases match TRBD1. V lost 5 bases, J lost 7 bases, and 10 bases stayed unmatched. Germline CDR1 and CDR2: MRHNA and SNTAGT. The CDR3 has 15 residues. In nucleotides, the CDR3 is TGTGCCAGCAGTCGTGACAGGGGTGGAAAGCAGCCCCAGCATTTT. Its translation: CASSRDRGGKQPQHF.

The CDR3 coding sequence is TGTGCCAGCAGCCGGACAGTTGAAAATTCACCCCTCCACTTT. Protein: CASSRTVENSPLHF. The rearrangement joins TRBV5-4 to TRBJ1-6; D is possibly TRBD1 (6 bases). The length of the CDR3 is 14 residues. Germline assignment: CDR1 SGHNT and CDR2 YYREEE (reference sequence). With 4 bases removed from V and 7 bases from J, the gap between germline ends came to 12 bases. Complete variable domain (other parts from reference TRBV5-4 and TRBJ1-6): ETGVTQSPTHLIKTRGQQVTLRCSSQSGHNTVSWYQQALGQGPQFIFQYYREEENGRGNFPPRFSGLQFPNYSSELNVNALELDDSALYLCASSRTVENSPLHFGNGTRLTVT.

The chain couples TRBV10-2 to TRBJ1-1; 9 bases line up with TRBD1. This CDR3 comprises 14 residues. Germline V CDR1 and CDR2: WSHSY, SAAADI. Unmatched junction bases numbered 7, after V lost 6 bases and J lost 5 bases. The CDR3 loop is CASRGNRGQTEAFF. The DNA for the CDR3 is TGCGCCAGCAGAGGGAACAGGGGGCAAACTGAAGCTTTCTTT.

The rearrangement links TRBV4-1 to TRBJ1-4, with D perhaps matching TRBD1 (5 bases). Germline CDR1 reads MGHRA; CDR2 reads YSYEKL. This CDR3 is 13 amino acids long. Trimming cost V 2 bases and J 8 bases, with 9 bases left between them. CDR3 coding DNA: TGCGCCAGCAGCCAAATTGGGGCAGAAAAACTGTTTTTT. Translation gives CASSQIGAEKLFF.

The chain joins TRBV7-6 to TRBJ2-1; D unresolved. The CDR3 runs to 14 residues. The germline gives CDR1 SGHVS, CDR2 FNYEAQ. Trimming shortened V by 3 bases and J by 5 bases, and 11 bases separated the two germline ends. The chain's CDR3 is CASSLEAQNNEQFF. DNA of the CDR3: TGTGCCAGCAGCTTGGAAGCGCAGAACAATGAGCAGTTCTTC.

The rearrangement joins TRBV4-1 to TRBJ2-7; no reliable D call. V dropped 4 bases and J dropped 3 bases, with 13 bases sitting between them. Germline lookup yields CDR1 MGHRA and CDR2 YSYEKL. This CDR3 is built from 14 residues. The CDR3 here is CASSPVVSFYEQYF. CDR3 sequence (DNA): TGCGCCAGCAGCCCTGTAGTTTCTTTCTACGAGCAGTACTTC.

The chain links TRBV7-9 to TRBJ2-7; 9 nucleotides match TRBD1. CDR1 and CDR2 from the germline V gene are SEHNR and FQNEAQ (reference sequence). The CDR3 has 14 residues. The J segment lost 7 bases and the V segment lost 5 bases, leaving 9 bases of the junction unmatched. CDR3 protein: CASSRRTGVGEQYF. The CDR3 DNA sequence: TGTGCCAGCAGCCGAAGGACAGGGGTTGGGGAGCAGTACTTC.

J is TRBJ2-7 and V is TRBV18, with D unresolved. Per the germline V gene, CDR1 is KGHSH and CDR2 is LQKENI. V was trimmed by 1 base and J by 1 base, leaving 5 bases between them. The CDR3 contains 13 residues. The CDR3 DNA reads as TGTGCCAGCTCACCACAAGCATCCTACGAGCAGTACTTC. Protein product: CASSPQASYEQYF.

The V gene is TRBV5-4, the J gene TRBJ2-7; D remains ambiguous. The CDR3 is made up of 15 amino acids. Germline CDR1 SGHNT, CDR2 YYREEE (reference sequence). Trimming stripped 0 bases from V and 0 bases from J, with 10 bases between. The CDR3 region has the DNA TGTGCCAGCAGCTTGGGTTTTCCCCGCTCCTACGAGCAGTACTTC. Protein product: CASSLGFPRSYEQYF.

This chain links TRBV7-2 with TRBJ2-1; weak D call: TRBD2 (7 bases). The CDR3 length is 17 residues. Between the trimmed V and J ends, which lost 5 bases and 7 bases, there was a span of 24 bases. The germline V gene encodes CDR1 SGHTA and CDR2 FQGNSA. In DNA form, the CDR3 reads TGTGCCAGCAGCCCAGGACGAGGGGGGAGGGGCCTAAATGAGCAGTTCTTC. It translates to CASSPGRGGRGLNEQFF.

With regard to this clone: Other DNA variants within this sample encode the same CDR3. J is TRBJ2-3 and V is TRBV11-3; the D is unclear. V lost 1 base and J lost 0, with 5 bases in between. CDR3 length: 14 amino acids. The V gene's germline CDR1 is SGHNT and CDR2 YENEEA. The CDR3 is CASSLGGSTDTQYF. The CDR3 nucleotides read TGTGCCAGCAGCTTAGGCGGCAGCACAGATACGCAGTATTTT.

V and J are TRBV25-1 and TRBJ1-5, with 7 bases matching TRBD1. V was clipped by 3 bases and J by 7 bases; unmatched bases: 15. CDR1 is MGHDK and CDR2 is SYGVNS in the germline V gene. This CDR3 is 17 amino acids long. CDR3 DNA sequence: TGTGCCAGCAGTGATCAACAGGGGTTAGGTTTCAGGCAGCCCCAGCATTTT. Translation: CASSDQQGLGFRQPQHF.

V usage is TRBV2 and J usage is TRBJ2-3, with 9 bases aligning to TRBD2. V shed 3 bases, J shed 5 bases, and the junction held 6 bases outside the gene matches. This CDR3 comprises 15 residues. Germline V gene lookup returns CDR1 SNHLY and CDR2 FYNNEI. CDR3 in amino acids: CASSEGGRAKDTQYF. The CDR3 coding sequence is TGTGCCAGCAGTGAGGGCGGGAGGGCCAAAGATACGCAGTATTTT.

The chain combines TRBV29-1 with TRBJ2-1; a weak D match, TRBD2 (7 bases). V was cut by 2 bases and J by 4 bases, with 18 bases left in between. Per germline, CDR1 SQVTM and CDR2 ANQGSEA. CDR3 length: 16 amino acids. The CDR3 region is CSVELGGGRRYNEQFF. DNA of the CDR3: TGCAGCGTTGAATTGGGGGGCGGGAGACGGTACAATGAGCAGTTCTTC.

The chain joins TRBV5-4 to TRBJ2-3, with D hard to call. Trimming shortened V by 1 base and J by 8 bases, and 17 bases separated the two germline ends. The CDR3 loop spans 15 amino acids. Germline values: CDR1 SGHNT, CDR2 YYREEE (reference sequence). The CDR3 bases are TGTGCCAGCAGCTTGTTATCGGGTGGTTTTCGTACGCAGTATTTT. This translates into CASSLLSGGFRTQYF.

This sequence joins TRBV2 and TRBJ2-1, with D possibly being TRBD1 (6 bases). Germline values: CDR1 SNHLY, CDR2 FYNNEI. Trimming removed 5 bases from V and 4 bases from J, with 18 bases in between. The CDR3 length is 16 residues. The CDR3 sequence: CASSLSDRWLYNEQFF. The CDR3 region has the DNA TGTGCCAGCAGTCTATCCGACAGGTGGCTTTACAATGAGCAGTTCTTC. Full variable domain (remainder filled in from reference TRBV2 and TRBJ2-1): EPEVTQTPSHQVTQMGQEVILRCVPISNHLYFYWYRQILGQKVEFLVSFYNNEISEKSEIFDDQFSVERPDGSNFTLKIRSTKLEDSAMYFCASSLSDRWLYNEQFFGPGTRLTVL.